The 14 T cell receptor beta chains reported below all come from one sample, sequenced in a study of blood T cell repertoires in COVID-19. The repertoire was sequenced with immunoSEQ multiplex PCR; TCRdb's copy has only in-frame clones and lacks some. The table records about 240,000 clones, about 87% of them present only once. Specimen: peripheral blood. The receptors derive from a woman aged 70-85 years with active or convalescent COVID-19.

The rearrangement uses TRBV7-9 and TRBJ1-5; 8 nucleotides match TRBD1. CDR3 length equals 17 residues. Germline CDR1 is SEHNR and CDR2 is FQNEAQ (reference sequence). Losses at the gene ends were 1 base for V and 4 bases for J; bases not matched to a gene: 9. This chain's CDR3 is CASSLGQGPEGNQPQHF. The CDR3 DNA follows: TGTGCCAGCAGCTTAGGACAGGGGCCCGAGGGGAATCAGCCCCAGCATTTT.

The V call is TRBV5-1, the J call TRBJ2-3; 13 bases map to TRBD2. With V trimmed by 1 base and J by 5 bases, 4 bases remained unmatched. In germline, CDR1 is SGHRS, CDR2 YFSETQ. This CDR3 contains 16 residues. CDR3: CASSLTGTSGIDTQYF. The CDR3 DNA sequence: TGCGCCAGCAGCTTGACCGGGACTAGCGGGATAGATACGCAGTATTTT.

This rearrangement joins TRBV7-6 to TRBJ1-2; 9 nucleotides agree with TRBD1. V lost 2 bases to trimming and J lost 6 bases; unmatched junction nucleotides: 10. Germline assignment: CDR1 SGHVS and CDR2 FNYEAQ. The CDR3 length is 16 residues. The DNA for the CDR3 is TGTGCCAGCAGCTTATTAGGGACAGGGAATGGACATGGCTACACCTTC. This sequence encodes CASSLLGTGNGHGYTF.

The chain uses TRBV4-3 and TRBJ1-4; weak D call: TRBD1 (5 bases). The CDR3 loop spans 19 amino acids. Germline V gene sequence: CDR1 LGHNA, CDR2 YSLEER. Trimming took 0 bases from V and 1 from J, leaving 18 bases between them. In DNA form, the CDR3 reads TGCGCCAGCAGCCAAGATCTCCCCCCTGGGGCAGGAACTAATGAAAAACTGTTTTTT. It yields the protein CASSQDLPPGAGTNEKLFF.

This clone was counted a few times. This chain uses TRBV24-1 with TRBJ1-5; TRBD1 might be the D (5 bases). CDR3 length: 13 residues. Germline V lookup: CDR1 KGHDR, CDR2 SFDVKD. V dropped 7 bases and J dropped 5 bases, with 11 bases sitting between them. In nucleotides, the CDR3 is TGTGCCACCAGGCGGGGCTCTGATCAGCCCCAGCATTTT. As protein: CATRRGSDQPQHF.

This clone is a singleton in its sample. The chain links TRBV7-6 to TRBJ2-6, with D unclear. The germline CDR1 and CDR2 sequences are SGHVS and FNYEAQ. With 7 bases removed from V and 0 bases from J, the gap between germline ends came to 4 bases. This CDR3 is 13 amino acids long. The CDR3 loop is CASTSSGANVLTF. The CDR3 DNA follows: TGTGCCAGCACCAGCTCTGGGGCCAACGTCCTGACTTTC.

A few counts support this clone. V is TRBV27 and J is TRBJ1-4, with D possibly being TRBD1 (6 bases). Trimming cost V 7 bases and J 5 bases, with 14 bases left between them. The CDR3 is 14 amino acids. Germline CDR1 reads MNHEY; CDR2 reads SMNVEV (reference sequence). This CDR3 is CASNPTGPNEKLFF. The CDR3 nucleotides are TGTGCCAGCAACCCGACAGGCCCCAATGAAAAACTGTTTTTT.

The V gene is TRBV11-2, the J gene TRBJ2-7, with 8 nucleotides matching TRBD2. CDR3 length: 15 residues. With V trimmed by 0 bases and J by 3 bases, 4 bases remained unmatched. From germline, CDR1 is SGHAT and CDR2 FQNNGV. The CDR3 DNA reads as TGTGCCAGCAGCTTAGAGGCGGGACTAGTCTACGAGCAGTACTTC. Its translation: CASSLEAGLVYEQYF.

V gene TRBV10-3 combines with J gene TRBJ1-1; tentative D call: TRBD1 (6 bases). The CDR3 sequence is 16 residues long. Germline V gene lookup returns CDR1 ENHRY and CDR2 SYGVKD. V was cut by 5 bases and J by 1 base, with 17 bases left in between. The CDR3 is CAISLRGSGENTEAFF. The CDR3 DNA is TGTGCCATCAGTCTCAGGGGATCCGGGGAGAACACTGAAGCTTTCTTT.

This rearrangement joins TRBV7-2 to TRBJ2-2; 8 bases map to TRBD1. The V gene end was trimmed by 0 bases and the J gene end by 5 bases; junction bases not matched to a gene: 8. CDR3 length: 17 amino acids. The germline V gene has CDR1 SGHTA and CDR2 FQGNSA. The CDR3: CASSLARARQGTGELFF. The CDR3 bases are TGTGCCAGCAGCTTAGCGCGGGCCCGACAGGGGACCGGGGAGCTGTTTTTT. Complete variable domain (other parts from reference TRBV7-2 and TRBJ2-2): GAGVSQSPSNKVTEKGKDVELRCDPISGHTALYWYRQSLGQGLEFLIYFQGNSAPDKSGLPSDRFSAERTGGSVSTLTIQRTQQEDSAVYLCASSLARARQGTGELFFGEGSRLTVL.

The chain joins TRBV6-5 to TRBJ1-2; possible D gene TRBD1, 6 bases. V dropped 5 bases and J dropped 4 bases, with 17 bases sitting between them. The CDR3 is 15 residues long. Per germline, CDR1 MNHEY and CDR2 SVGAGI. The CDR3 spells CASSRDTQTGYGYTF. The CDR3 nucleotides are TGTGCCAGCAGTAGGGACACCCAGACGGGCTATGGCTACACCTTC.

V usage is TRBV6-5 and J usage is TRBJ1-2, with 11 bases aligning to TRBD1. Germline V gene data show CDR1 as MNHEY and CDR2 as SVGAGI. V trimming: 0 bases; J trimming: 9 bases; junction bases outside the gene matches: 3. The CDR3 contains 14 residues. CDR3 amino acids: CASSYSGTGGSYTF. CDR3 bases: TGTGCCAGCAGTTACTCCGGGACAGGGGGTAGCTACACCTTC.

This chain joins TRBV5-1 and TRBJ2-3; 7 nucleotides match TRBD1. Germline CDR1 is SGHRS and CDR2 is YFSETQ. V was clipped by 4 bases and J by 1 base; unmatched bases: 6. The length of the CDR3 is 15 residues. The DNA of the CDR3 is TGCGCCAGCAGCGTGCAGGGGGAAGGCACAGATACGCAGTATTTT. Its translation is CASSVQGEGTDTQYF.

V gene TRBV9 combines with J gene TRBJ2-7; no clear D gene. Germline V CDR1 and CDR2: SGDLS, YYNGEE. Trimming shortened V by 4 bases and J by 0 bases, and 14 bases separated the two germline ends. This CDR3 is built from 15 residues. The CDR3 DNA sequence: TGTGCCAGCAGCAAAGACGCAGGAAGCTCCTACGAGCAGTACTTC. It encodes CASSKDAGSSYEQYF.